The 28 T cell receptor beta chains below all came from one sample that was sequenced in a study of monozygotic twins with inflammatory bowel disease. TCRdb reanalyzed the 5' RACE reads, giving one entry per CDR3 protein sequence and no DNA. Its clone listing holds some 200,000 distinct CDR3 sequences. The sequenced material came from blood. These receptors were taken from a human donor with ulcerative colitis or Crohn's disease, or a healthy co-twin of an affected twin (not recorded which).

This chain uses TRBV6-1 with TRBJ1-4; TCRdb picks TRBD1, but there is no DNA to check that call. The CDR3 covers 17 residues. In germline, CDR1 is MNHNS, CDR2 SASEGT. The CDR3 is CASSSAGTIGANEKLFF.

The chain has TRBV29-1 and TRBJ2-1; with no DNA, the TCRdb D assignment of TRBD2 cannot be verified. This CDR3 has 16 residues. Germline V lookup: CDR1 SQVTM, CDR2 ANQGSEA. CDR3 in amino acids: CSVDLTGTSGYNEQFF.

The chain joins TRBV7-8 to TRBJ1-2; without DNA, the TCRdb call of TRBD1 cannot be checked. CDR1 SGHVS and CDR2 FQNEAQ come from the germline V gene. This CDR3 region has 13 residues. CDR3 in amino acids: CASSSNTGYGYTF.

The genes are TRBV29-1 and TRBJ1-2; checking the TCRdb D call of TRBD1 is not possible without DNA. Looked up from germline, CDR1 is SQVTM and CDR2 is ANQGSEA. CDR3 size: 13 residues. The CDR3 spells CSVGAGAAYGYTF.

The V and J genes are TRBV5-1 and TRBJ2-7; TCRdb's assignment of TRBD2 cannot be checked, as there is no DNA. This CDR3 is built from 19 residues. Germline V gene sequence: CDR1 SGHRS, CDR2 YFSETQ. The CDR3 sequence: CASSFNRGTSGGHPYEQYF.

The chain links TRBV7-9 to TRBJ2-3; TCRdb indicates TRBD2, and absent DNA this call remains unverified. In germline, CDR1 is SEHNR, CDR2 FQNEAQ (reference sequence). CDR3 length: 16 amino acids. The CDR3 loop reads CASSFQGLASTDTQYF. Variable domain in full (rest from reference TRBV7-9 and TRBJ2-3): DTGVSQNPRHKITKRGQNVTFRCDPISEHNRLYWYRQTLGQGPEFLTYFQNEAQLEKSRLLSDRFSAERPKGSFSTLEIQRTEQGDSAMYLCASSFQGLASTDTQYFGPGTRLTVL.

The chain joins TRBV4-2 to TRBJ2-7; lacking DNA, the TRBD1 call made by TCRdb goes unchecked. CDR3 length: 15 amino acids. Germline-derived CDR1 and CDR2 are LGHNA and YNFKEQ. The chain's CDR3 is CASSPLTGGGSEQYF.

V usage is TRBV6-1 and J usage is TRBJ2-6. Germline values: CDR1 MNHNS, CDR2 SASEGT. This CDR3 has 16 amino acids. Here the CDR3 reads CASSEAWLTGANVLTF.

The rearrangement joins TRBV7-8 to TRBJ1-2. Germline V gene lookup returns CDR1 SGHVS and CDR2 FQNEAQ. The CDR3 covers 13 residues. The CDR3 reads CASSSKTAYGYTF.

The chain joins TRBV6-1 to TRBJ2-2. The CDR3 totals 14 residues. Germline CDR1 and CDR2: MNHNS and SASEGT. The CDR3 sequence is CASREHGLTGELFF.

The gene calls are TRBV5-1 and TRBJ2-7. The CDR3 contains 13 residues. Germline lookup yields CDR1 SGHRS and CDR2 YFSETQ. The CDR3 is CASSLPGSAEQYF.

The chain combines TRBV4-1 with TRBJ2-3; TCRdb indicates TRBD1, and absent DNA this call remains unverified. Germline loops: CDR1 MGHRA, CDR2 YSYEKL. This CDR3 has 17 amino acids. The CDR3 region is CASSQEGPGGSLDTQYF.

V usage is TRBV12-3 or TRBV12-4 and J usage is TRBJ2-5; the D gene TCRdb calls, TRBD2, cannot be checked with no DNA. The CDR3 is made up of 14 amino acids. The CDR3 region is CASSLSSGQETQYF.

The gene calls are TRBV11-2 and TRBJ2-1; TCRdb's D call of TRBD1 is untestable without DNA. This CDR3 contains 16 residues. Per the germline V gene, CDR1 is SGHAT and CDR2 is FQNNGV. The CDR3 here is CASSADRGVSYNEQFF.

This sequence joins TRBV20-1 and TRBJ2-5; TCRdb lists TRBD2, though no DNA is available to test this call. Germline values: CDR1 DFQATT, CDR2 SNEGSKA (reference sequence). The CDR3 sequence is 17 residues long. The CDR3 loop is CSATVLAGDEDWETQYF.

The chain joins TRBV6-4 to TRBJ2-2; TCRdb's D call, TRBD1, is unchecked because there is no DNA. This CDR3 is built from 13 residues. The germline CDR1 and CDR2 sequences are MRHNA and SNTAGT. CDR3 region: CASRQGEAGELFF.

The rearrangement uses TRBV4-2 and TRBJ2-4; as DNA is missing, the TRBD1 call by TCRdb cannot be tested. The CDR3 runs to 16 residues. Germline-derived CDR1 and CDR2 are LGHNA and YNFKEQ. CDR3 protein: CASSQDAGMVVDIQYF.

The J gene is TRBJ1-1, the V gene TRBV5-6; there is no DNA to check the TCRdb D call of TRBD1. This CDR3 spans 14 amino acids. Germline V gives CDR1 SGHDT, CDR2 YYEEEE. Here the CDR3 reads CASRRLGVNTEAFF.

The genes are TRBV27 and TRBJ2-2; TCRdb's D call, TRBD2, is unchecked because there is no DNA. Germline V gene lookup returns CDR1 MNHEY and CDR2 SMNVEV (reference sequence). The CDR3 consists of 15 residues. CDR3 loop: CASKLAGTNTGELFF.

The chain links TRBV20-1 to TRBJ2-1; the TRBD2 assignment by TCRdb is unverifiable without DNA. CDR1 DFQATT and CDR2 SNEGSKA come from the germline V gene (reference sequence). This CDR3 has 13 amino acids. The CDR3: CSASRGSYNEQFF.

The chain couples TRBV10-3 to TRBJ2-6; TCRdb names TRBD2, which stays unverified in the absence of DNA. This CDR3 is 16 amino acids long. Germline-derived CDR1 and CDR2 are ENHRY and SYGVKD. CDR3 sequence: CAISGGSVSGANVLTF.

The chain couples TRBV28 to TRBJ1-1. The CDR3 consists of 14 residues. Germline CDR1 is MDHEN and CDR2 is SYDVKM. CDR3 protein: CASSLLEGYTEAFF.

CDR3: CASSPEAGQVSPLHF. The V call is TRBV7-6, the J call TRBJ1-6; the D gene TCRdb calls, TRBD1, cannot be checked with no DNA. The CDR3 spans 15 residues. Germline-derived CDR1 and CDR2 are SGHVS and FNYEAQ.

This rearrangement joins TRBV20-1 to TRBJ2-2. The CDR3 totals 12 residues. The germline V gene has CDR1 DFQATT and CDR2 SNEGSKA (reference sequence). The CDR3: CSASSMTGELFF.

The J gene is TRBJ1-1, the V gene TRBV7-6; TCRdb's D call, TRBD1, is unchecked because there is no DNA. The germline V gene has CDR1 SGHVS and CDR2 FNYEAQ. The CDR3 runs to 15 residues. CDR3 sequence reads: CASSPRQGGNTEAFF.

The V and J genes are TRBV18 and TRBJ2-3; checking the TCRdb D call of TRBD2 is not possible without DNA. CDR3 size: 16 residues. Germline V gene data show CDR1 as KGHSH and CDR2 as LQKENI. The CDR3 protein is CASSPRVATRGDTQYF.

This chain connects TRBV25-1 to TRBJ2-3. CDR3 length: 13 amino acids. CDR1 is MGHDK and CDR2 is SYGVNS in the germline V gene. The CDR3 sequence is CASSEYAPDTQYF.

The rearrangement joins TRBV5-6 to TRBJ2-4; TCRdb designates TRBD2, a call that cannot be tested without DNA. Germline V gives CDR1 SGHDT, CDR2 YYEEEE. The CDR3 spans 15 residues. This CDR3 reads CASSLVGLDKNIQYF.